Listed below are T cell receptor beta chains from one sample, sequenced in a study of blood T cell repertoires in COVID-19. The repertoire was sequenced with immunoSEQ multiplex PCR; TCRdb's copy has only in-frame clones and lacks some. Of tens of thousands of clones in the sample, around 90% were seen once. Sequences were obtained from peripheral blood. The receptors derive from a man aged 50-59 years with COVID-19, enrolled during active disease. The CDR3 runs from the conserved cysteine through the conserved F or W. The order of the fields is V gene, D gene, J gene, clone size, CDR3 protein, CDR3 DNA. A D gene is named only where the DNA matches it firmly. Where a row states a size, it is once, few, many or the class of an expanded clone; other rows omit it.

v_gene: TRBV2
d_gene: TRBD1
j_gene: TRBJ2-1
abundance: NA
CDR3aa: CASSAMDRGFDDEQFF
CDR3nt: TGTGCCAGCAGTGCAATGGACAGGGGGTTTGACGATGAGCAGTTCTTC

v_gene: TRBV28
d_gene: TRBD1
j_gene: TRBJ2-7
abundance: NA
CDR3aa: CASSRQGAASREQYF
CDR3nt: TGTGCCAGCAGTCGGCAGGGGGCGGCTTCTCGGGAGCAGTACTTC

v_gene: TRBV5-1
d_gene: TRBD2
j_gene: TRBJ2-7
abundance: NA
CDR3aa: CASSLTSGITEQYF
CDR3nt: TGCGCCAGCAGCTTGACTAGCGGGATCACCGAGCAGTACTTC

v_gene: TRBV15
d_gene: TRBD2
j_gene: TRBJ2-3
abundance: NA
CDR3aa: CATSRLAGGTDTQYF
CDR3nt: TGTGCCACCAGCAGACTAGCGGGAGGGACAGATACGCAGTATTTT

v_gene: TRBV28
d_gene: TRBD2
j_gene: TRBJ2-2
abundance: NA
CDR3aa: CASSIGGGSNTGELFF
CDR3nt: TGTGCCAGCTCCATTGGGGGGGGTTCGAACACCGGGGAGCTGTTTTTT

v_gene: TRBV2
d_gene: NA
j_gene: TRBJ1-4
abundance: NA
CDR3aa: CASSETGVSNEKLFF
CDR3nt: TGTGCCAGCAGTGAGACCGGGGTATCTAATGAAAAACTGTTTTTT

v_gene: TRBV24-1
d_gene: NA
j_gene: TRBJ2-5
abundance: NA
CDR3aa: CATSAQSRDIFIETQYF
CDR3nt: TGTGCCACCAGTGCCCAATCCCGGGACATTTTTATTGAGACCCAGTACTTC

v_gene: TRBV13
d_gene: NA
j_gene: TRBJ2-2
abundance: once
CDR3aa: CASNPRGGGGTGELFF
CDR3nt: TGTGCCAGCAACCCTCGAGGAGGGGGCGGAACCGGGGAGCTGTTTTTT

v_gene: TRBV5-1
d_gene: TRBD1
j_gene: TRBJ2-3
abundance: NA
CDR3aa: CASSWGQSTDTQYF
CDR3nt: TGCGCCAGCAGCTGGGGACAGAGCACAGATACGCAGTATTTT

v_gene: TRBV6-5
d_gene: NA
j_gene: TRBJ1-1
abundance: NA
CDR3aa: CASSYSGESIATEAFF
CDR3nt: TGTGCCAGCAGTTACTCTGGTGAGAGTATTGCCACTGAAGCTTTCTTT

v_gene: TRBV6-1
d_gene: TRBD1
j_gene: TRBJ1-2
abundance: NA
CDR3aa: CASSEGRPGQGYYGYTF
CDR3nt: TGTGCCAGCAGTGAAGGTCGACCGGGACAGGGCTACTATGGCTACACCTTC

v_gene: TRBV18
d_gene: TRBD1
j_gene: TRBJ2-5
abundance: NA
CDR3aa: CASSPRTGGSETQYF
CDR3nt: TGTGCCAGCTCTCCTAGGACAGGGGGCTCCGAGACCCAGTACTTC

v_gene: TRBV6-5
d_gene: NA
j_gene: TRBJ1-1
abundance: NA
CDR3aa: CASSYKGAGTEAFF
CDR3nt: TGTGCCAGCAGTTACAAGGGAGCGGGCACTGAAGCTTTCTTT

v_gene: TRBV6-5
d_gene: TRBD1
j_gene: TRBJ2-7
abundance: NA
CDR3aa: CASRPGQNYEQYF
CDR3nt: TGTGCCAGCAGGCCGGGACAGAATTACGAGCAGTACTTC

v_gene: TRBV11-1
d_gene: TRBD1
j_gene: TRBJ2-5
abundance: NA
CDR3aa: CASSEQSGGGETQYF
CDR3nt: TGTGCCAGCAGCGAACAGTCAGGGGGCGGGGAGACCCAGTACTTC

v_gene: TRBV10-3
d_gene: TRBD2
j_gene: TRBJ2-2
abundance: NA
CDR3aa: CAIKGTSDNGELFF
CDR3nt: TGTGCCATCAAAGGGACTAGCGATAACGGGGAGCTGTTTTTT

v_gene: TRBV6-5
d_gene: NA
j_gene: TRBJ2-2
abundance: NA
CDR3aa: CASSYLGQGGPGELFF
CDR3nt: TGTGCCAGCAGTTACTTGGGCCAAGGAGGCCCCGGGGAGCTGTTTTTT

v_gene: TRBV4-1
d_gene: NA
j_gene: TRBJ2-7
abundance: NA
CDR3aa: CASSQGSRGGQYF
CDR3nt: TGCGCCAGCAGCCAGGGCTCTCGAGGAGGGCAGTACTTC

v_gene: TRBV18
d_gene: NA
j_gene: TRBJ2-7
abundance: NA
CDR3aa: CASSDSISYEQYF
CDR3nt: TGTGCCAGCTCCGACAGTATTTCCTACGAGCAGTACTTC

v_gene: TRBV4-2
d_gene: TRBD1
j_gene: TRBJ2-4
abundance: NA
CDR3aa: CASSQYSGQGATVQYF
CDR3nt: TGTGCCAGCAGCCAGTATTCCGGGCAGGGGGCAACCGTTCAGTACTTC

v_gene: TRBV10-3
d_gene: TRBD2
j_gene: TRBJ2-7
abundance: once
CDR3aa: CAISDASGGTYEQYF
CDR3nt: TGTGCCATCAGTGATGCTAGCGGGGGAACCTACGAGCAGTACTTC

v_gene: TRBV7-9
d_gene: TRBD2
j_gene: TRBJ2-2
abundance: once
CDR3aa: CASTLLLAGGTGELFF
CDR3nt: TGTGCCAGCACCCTCCTACTAGCGGGAGGAACCGGGGAGCTGTTTTTT

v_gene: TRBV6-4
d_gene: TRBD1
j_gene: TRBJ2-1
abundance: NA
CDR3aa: CASIEGQANNEQFF
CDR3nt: TGTGCCAGCATCGAAGGACAGGCGAACAATGAGCAGTTCTTC

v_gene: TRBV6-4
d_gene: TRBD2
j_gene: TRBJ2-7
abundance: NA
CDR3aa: CASSDSDAQQTGGAYEQYF
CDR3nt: TGTGCCAGCAGTGACTCCGACGCCCAACAAACGGGAGGGGCGTACGAGCAGTACTTC

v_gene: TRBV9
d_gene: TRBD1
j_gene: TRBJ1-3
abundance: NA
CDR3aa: CASSVVARGTGNTIYF
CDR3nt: TGTGCCAGCAGCGTAGTTGCCAGGGGGACTGGAAACACCATATATTTT

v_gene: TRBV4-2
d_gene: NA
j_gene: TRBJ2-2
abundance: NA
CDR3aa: CASSQGRDATGELFF
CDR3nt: TGTGCCAGCAGCCAAGGGCGGGACGCCACCGGGGAGCTGTTTTTT

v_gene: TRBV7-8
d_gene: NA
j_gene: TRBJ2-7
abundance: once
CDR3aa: CASTLRRTLRTYEQYF
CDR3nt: TGTGCCAGCACCCTCCGTCGAACCCTCAGGACCTACGAGCAGTACTTC

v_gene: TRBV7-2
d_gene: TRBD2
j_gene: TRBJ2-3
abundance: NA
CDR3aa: CASSRPSGATTDTQYF
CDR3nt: TGTGCCAGCAGCAGGCCTAGCGGGGCGACCACAGATACGCAGTATTTT

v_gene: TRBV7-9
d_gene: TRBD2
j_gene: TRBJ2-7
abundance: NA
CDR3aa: CASSLGLAEYEQYF
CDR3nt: TGTGCCAGCAGCTTGGGGCTAGCGGAATACGAGCAGTACTTC

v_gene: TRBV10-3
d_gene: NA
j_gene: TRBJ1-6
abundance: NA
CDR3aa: CAISGARDSSAALHF
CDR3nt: TGTGCCATCAGTGGGGCCCGGGATTCCTCCGCCGCTCTCCACTTT

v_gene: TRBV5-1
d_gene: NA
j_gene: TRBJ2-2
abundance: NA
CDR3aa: CASSFWAREDTGELFF
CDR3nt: TGCGCCAGCAGCTTCTGGGCCAGGGAGGACACCGGGGAGCTGTTTTTT

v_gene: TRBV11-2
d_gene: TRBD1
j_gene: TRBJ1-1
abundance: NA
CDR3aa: CASSLGDRGLMRNTEAFF
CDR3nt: TGTGCCAGCAGCTTAGGGGACAGGGGGCTAATGCGGAACACTGAAGCTTTCTTT

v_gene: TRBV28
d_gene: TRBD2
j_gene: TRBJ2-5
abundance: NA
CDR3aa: CASSSTSGPQETQYF
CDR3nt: TGTGCCAGCAGTTCCACTAGCGGGCCCCAAGAGACCCAGTACTTC

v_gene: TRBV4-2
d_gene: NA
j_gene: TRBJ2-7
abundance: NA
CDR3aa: CASSQTRRGTYEQYF
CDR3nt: TGTGCCAGCAGCCAAACTCGGCGGGGAACCTACGAGCAGTACTTC

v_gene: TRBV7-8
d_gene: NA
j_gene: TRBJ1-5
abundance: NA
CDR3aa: CASSSHRLKVQPQHF
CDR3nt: TGTGCCAGCAGCTCCCACAGGTTGAAGGTTCAGCCCCAGCATTTT

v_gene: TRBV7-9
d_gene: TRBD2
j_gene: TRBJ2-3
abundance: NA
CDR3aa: CASSWGLAGGSDTQYF
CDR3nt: TGTGCCAGCAGCTGGGGACTAGCGGGAGGGTCAGATACGCAGTATTTT

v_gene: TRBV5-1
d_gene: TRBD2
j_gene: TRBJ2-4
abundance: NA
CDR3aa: CASSPVAGGSGAKNIQYF
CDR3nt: TGCGCCAGCAGCCCAGTAGCGGGAGGGAGTGGGGCCAAAAACATTCAGTACTTC

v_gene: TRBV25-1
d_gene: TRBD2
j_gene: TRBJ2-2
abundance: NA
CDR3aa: CASSDWLAGTTGELFF
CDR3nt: TGTGCCAGCAGTGATTGGCTAGCGGGGACCACCGGGGAGCTGTTTTTT

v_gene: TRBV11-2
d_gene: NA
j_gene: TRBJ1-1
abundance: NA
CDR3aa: CASSLRRGGSTEAFF
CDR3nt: TGTGCCAGCAGCCTTAGGAGGGGGGGAAGTACTGAAGCTTTCTTT

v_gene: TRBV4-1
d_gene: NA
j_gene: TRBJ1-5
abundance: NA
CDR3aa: CASSQDRGARGTFGQPQHF
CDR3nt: TGCGCCAGCAGCCAAGATCGAGGAGCGAGGGGGACGTTCGGGCAGCCCCAGCATTTT

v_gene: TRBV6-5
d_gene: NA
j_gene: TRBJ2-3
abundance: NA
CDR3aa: CASTPPGTDTQYF
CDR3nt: TGTGCCAGCACCCCCCCCGGCACAGATACGCAGTATTTT

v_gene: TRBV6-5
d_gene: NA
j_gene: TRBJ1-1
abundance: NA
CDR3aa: CASGDRTREAFF
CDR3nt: TGTGCCAGCGGCGACAGGACTCGCGAAGCTTTCTTT

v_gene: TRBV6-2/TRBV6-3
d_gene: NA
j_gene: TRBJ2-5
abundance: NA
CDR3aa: CASSYGWETQYF
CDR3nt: TGTGCCAGCAGTTACGGCTGGGAGACCCAGTACTTC

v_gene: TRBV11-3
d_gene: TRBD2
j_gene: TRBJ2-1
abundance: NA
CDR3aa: CASSLGRTSGREDEQFF
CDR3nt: TGTGCCAGCAGCTTAGGCAGGACTAGCGGGAGGGAGGATGAGCAGTTCTTC

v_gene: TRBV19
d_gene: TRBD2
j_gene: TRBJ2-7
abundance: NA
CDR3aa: CASSIAGGPYEQYF
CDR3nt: TGTGCCAGTAGTATAGCGGGAGGGCCCTACGAGCAGTACTTC

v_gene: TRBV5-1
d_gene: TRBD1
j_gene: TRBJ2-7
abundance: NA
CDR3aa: CASSLDGTGDGFEQYF
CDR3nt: TGCGCCAGCAGCTTGGATGGGACAGGGGATGGATTTGAGCAGTACTTC

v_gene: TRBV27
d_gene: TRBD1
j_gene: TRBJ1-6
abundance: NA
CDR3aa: CASSSLQTGTYNSPLHF
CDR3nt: TGTGCCAGCAGTTCCCTCCAGACAGGGACTTATAATTCACCCCTCCACTTT

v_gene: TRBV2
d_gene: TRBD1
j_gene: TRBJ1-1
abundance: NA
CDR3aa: CASRNRGPTEAFF
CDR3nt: TGTGCCAGCAGAAACAGGGGGCCCACTGAAGCTTTCTTT

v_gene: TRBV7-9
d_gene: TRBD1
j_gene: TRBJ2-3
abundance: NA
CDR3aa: CASSLEGDSDLTDTQYF
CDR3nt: TGTGCCAGCAGCTTAGAAGGGGACAGCGACCTCACAGATACGCAGTATTTT

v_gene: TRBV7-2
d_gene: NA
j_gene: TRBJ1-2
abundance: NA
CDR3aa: CASSLADSYGYTF
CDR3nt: TGTGCCAGCAGCTTAGCAGACAGCTATGGCTACACCTTC

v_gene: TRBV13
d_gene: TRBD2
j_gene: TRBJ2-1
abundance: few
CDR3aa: CASSLGLAGLYNEQFF
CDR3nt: TGTGCCAGCAGCTTAGGGCTAGCGGGCCTCTACAATGAGCAGTTCTTC

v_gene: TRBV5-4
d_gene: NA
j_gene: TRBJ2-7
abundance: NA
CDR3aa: CASKTLGDEQYF
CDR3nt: TGTGCCAGTAAGACCCTGGGCGACGAGCAGTACTTC

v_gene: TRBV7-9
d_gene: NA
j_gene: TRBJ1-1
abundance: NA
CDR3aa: CASSRRDTEAFF
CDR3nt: TGTGCCAGCAGCCGCAGGGACACTGAAGCTTTCTTT

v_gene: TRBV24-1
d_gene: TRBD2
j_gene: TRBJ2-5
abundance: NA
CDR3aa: CATSDPPTLLAETQETQYF
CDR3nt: TGTGCCACCAGTGATCCCCCAACCCTACTAGCGGAGACCCAAGAGACCCAGTACTTC

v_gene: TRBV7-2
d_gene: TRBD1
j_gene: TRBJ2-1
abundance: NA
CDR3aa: CASSQDGTDLGYNEQFF
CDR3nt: TGTGCCAGCAGCCAGGACGGGACAGACCTTGGGTACAATGAGCAGTTCTTC

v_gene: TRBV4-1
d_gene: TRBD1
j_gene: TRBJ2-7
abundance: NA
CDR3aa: CASSPSKGQGWYEQYF
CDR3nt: TGCGCCAGCAGCCCCTCTAAGGGACAGGGTTGGTACGAGCAGTACTTC

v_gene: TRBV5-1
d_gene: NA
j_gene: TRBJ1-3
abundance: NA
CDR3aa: CASSLVGYGNTIYF
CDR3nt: TGCGCCAGCAGCTTGGTGGGCTATGGAAACACCATATATTTT

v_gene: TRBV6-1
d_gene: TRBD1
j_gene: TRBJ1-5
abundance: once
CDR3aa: CASSEIWDRRNQPQHF
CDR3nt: TGTGCCAGCAGTGAAATATGGGACAGACGCAATCAGCCCCAGCATTTT

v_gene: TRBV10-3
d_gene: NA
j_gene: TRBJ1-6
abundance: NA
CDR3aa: CAVQGGNSPLHF
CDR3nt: TGTGCCGTCCAAGGAGGTAATTCACCCCTCCACTTT